These T cell receptor beta chains were read from a single sample in a study of technical replicates of blood from a few donors. Libraries were prepared by immunoSEQ multiplex PCR; TCRdb keeps only in-frame clonotypes and omits some of them. The table has just over 95,000 clones, about 94% seen once. The sequencing sample was made of T cells isolated from PBMCs. These receptors came from a human donor in good health. Each CDR3 is given with its conserved first and last residue. D genes are given only for firm matches. Clone sizes are given selectively: once, few, many, or a class where the clone is expanded.

J: TRBJ1-1
D: -
size: -
V: TRBV14
DNA: TGTGCCAGCAGCCGCCTCAGGGCCAACACTGAAGCTTTCTTT
CDR3: CASSRLRANTEAFF

J: TRBJ2-7
D: -
size: -
V: TRBV7-9
DNA: TGTGCCACCCACAGGGCCTACGAGCAGTACTTC
CDR3: CATHRAYEQYF

J: TRBJ1-5
D: -
size: -
V: TRBV7-9
DNA: TGTGCCAGCAGCGGTACAGGGCGCAATCAGCCCCAGCATTTT
CDR3: CASSGTGRNQPQHF

J: TRBJ1-2
D: TRBD1
size: -
V: TRBV9
DNA: TGTGCCAGCAGGGGGGACAGAGGTGGCTACACCTTC
CDR3: CASRGDRGGYTF

J: TRBJ2-3
D: TRBD2
size: -
V: TRBV30
DNA: TGTGCCTGGCAGCGGGGGGGATTAAATACGCAGTATTTT
CDR3: CAWQRGGLNTQYF

J: TRBJ2-7
D: TRBD2
size: -
V: TRBV28
DNA: TGTGCCAGCAGTTTAAGGACTAGCGGGGGGGGAGTCGAGCAGTACTTC
CDR3: CASSLRTSGGGVEQYF

J: TRBJ2-2
D: -
size: -
V: TRBV6-5
DNA: TGTGCCAGCAGTTACGAGGCGAACACCGGGGAGCTGTTTTTT
CDR3: CASSYEANTGELFF

J: TRBJ2-4
D: TRBD1
size: -
V: TRBV4-2
DNA: TGTGCCAGCAGCCCTCCAGGGGGCGGGGCCAAAAACATTCAGTACTTC
CDR3: CASSPPGGGAKNIQYF

J: TRBJ2-5
D: -
size: -
V: TRBV4-1
DNA: TGCGCCAGCAGCCAAGGGGTCGCGGGTGAGACCCAGTACTTC
CDR3: CASSQGVAGETQYF

J: TRBJ1-1
D: TRBD1
size: -
V: TRBV19
DNA: TGTGCCAGTAGTATGGGGGACAGTGGAGATATAGAAGCTTTCTTT
CDR3: CASSMGDSGDIEAFF

J: TRBJ1-2
D: -
size: -
V: TRBV5-6
DNA: TGTGCCAGCAGCTTTCCAGGTACTGACTATGGCTACACCTTC
CDR3: CASSFPGTDYGYTF

J: TRBJ2-5
D: TRBD1
size: once
V: TRBV6-1
DNA: TGTGCCAGCAGTGAGCCCAGACAGGGGCACTCGTACTTC
CDR3: CASSEPRQGHSYF

J: TRBJ2-3
D: TRBD2
size: -
V: TRBV4-2
DNA: TGTGCCAGCAGCCAAGCTCTAGCGGGGGGCACAGATACGCAGTATTTT
CDR3: CASSQALAGGTDTQYF

J: TRBJ2-4
D: TRBD2
size: -
V: TRBV6-5
DNA: TGTGCCAGCAGCCTAATTCAGGGAGGGAAAAACATTCAGTACTTC
CDR3: CASSLIQGGKNIQYF

J: TRBJ2-7
D: -
size: -
V: TRBV7-9
DNA: TGTGCCAGCAGCCTTAGCTCCTACGAGCAGTACTTC
CDR3: CASSLSSYEQYF

J: TRBJ1-2
D: -
size: -
V: TRBV6-5
DNA: TGTGCCAGCAGTTTCAGGACTGGGGGCTACACCTTC
CDR3: CASSFRTGGYTF

J: TRBJ1-1
D: -
size: -
V: TRBV15
DNA: TGTGCCATCTCCAGGGAGAACACTGAAGCTTTCTTT
CDR3: CAISRENTEAFF

J: TRBJ1-1
D: TRBD1
size: -
V: TRBV11-2
DNA: TGTGCCAGCAGCTGGACAGGGGAGGTTAACACTGAAGCTTTCTTT
CDR3: CASSWTGEVNTEAFF

J: TRBJ1-1
D: TRBD1
size: -
V: TRBV18
DNA: TGTGCCAGCTCACTCCGACAGGGGAGGAACACTGAAGCTTTCTTT
CDR3: CASSLRQGRNTEAFF

J: TRBJ2-3
D: TRBD2
size: -
V: TRBV7-3
DNA: TGTGCCAGCAGCCAATTCGGGGCGGGGGGGCCTGTACCGCAGTATTTT
CDR3: CASSQFGAGGPVPQYF

J: TRBJ1-2
D: TRBD1
size: -
V: TRBV28
DNA: TGTGCCAGCAGTTTACCCGGGACAGGGGGTGATATCTATGGCTACACCTTC
CDR3: CASSLPGTGGDIYGYTF

J: TRBJ1-2
D: -
size: -
V: TRBV6-5
DNA: TGTGCCAGCAGCTCCGGACTCAACTATGGCTACACCTTC
CDR3: CASSSGLNYGYTF

J: TRBJ2-7
D: -
size: once
V: TRBV9
DNA: TGTGCCAGCAGCGGAGGGGGGGCCTACGAGCAGTACTTC
CDR3: CASSGGGAYEQYF

J: TRBJ1-1
D: -
size: -
V: TRBV2
DNA: TGTGCCACCTCGGGCACTGAAGCTTTCTTT
CDR3: CATSGTEAFF

J: TRBJ1-1
D: TRBD1
size: -
V: TRBV5-4
DNA: TGTGCCAGCAGCTTGGGGACAGGCCTGAACACTGAAGCTTTCTTT
CDR3: CASSLGTGLNTEAFF

J: TRBJ2-5
D: -
size: once
V: TRBV5-1
DNA: TGCGCTTCTAATCGAGACAGGAGCCAAGAGACCCAGTACTTC
CDR3: CASNRDRSQETQYF

J: TRBJ2-7
D: TRBD2
size: -
V: TRBV6-5
DNA: TGTGCCAGCAACCTAGCGGACTCCTACGAGCAGTACTTC
CDR3: CASNLADSYEQYF

J: TRBJ1-2
D: -
size: -
V: TRBV5-1
DNA: TGCGCCAGCAGCTTGGAAGGGGGATATGGCTACACCTTC
CDR3: CASSLEGGYGYTF

J: TRBJ1-1
D: TRBD1
size: -
V: TRBV7-6
DNA: TGTGCCAGCAGCCTATATCCTCCGGGACAGGGGGATGAAGCTTTCTTT
CDR3: CASSLYPPGQGDEAFF